This T cell receptor (beta chain) derives from a study of human T cells and chemical hapten exposure. Whole-study results and caveats: With alopecia, donors may have immune responses unlike healthy people's.

Looked up from germline, CDR1 is WSHSY and CDR2 is SAAADI. This CDR3 contains 15 residues. Unmatched junction bases numbered 13, after V lost 6 bases and J lost 8 bases. What the library attached to individual cDNA molecules were unique molecular identifiers. TCRdb itself ran the RACE reads through MiXCR, one entry per CDR3 protein. The sample records 35,000 or so distinct CDR3 sequences, around a tenth being singletons. Time point defined: pre-sensitization, week 0. Treatment specified: therapeutic diphenylcyclopropenone sensitization with weekly scalp DPC. Unfractionated whole blood served as the source for total RNA extraction. This clonotype was detected a few times. The antigen is undetermined.

The input for sequencing was whole blood, taken in connection with sensitization to the hapten diphenylcyclopropenone (DPC). The J gene is TRBJ2-1, the V gene TRBV10-2, with 7 bases matching TRBD1. The TCR comes from a man aged 50-60 years with alopecia areata. Some clones in this sample may be carry-over from other donors' samples. The CDR3 DNA is TGCGCCAGCAGAGCTACAGGGGTCGGGATCGATGAGCAGTTCTTC. This sequence encodes CASRATGVGIDEQFF.